This TCR beta chain is drawn from a study of vaccination and CD4 T cells after COVID-19. J was trimmed by 8 bases and V by 7 bases; bases with no gene match: 14. Germline V gives CDR1 MNHNS, CDR2 SASEGT. CDR3 length equals 15 residues. Indicated treatment: roughly 11-day PBMC culture with coronavirus spike peptide pools or control peptides (ViraFEST assay). Scientists ran DNA taken from cultured CD4+ T cells through the Oncomine TCR Beta short-read assay for sequencing. TCRdb reprocessed the PCR reads via MiXCR and lists one record per CDR3 protein. Of over 15,000 distinct CDR3 sequences listed, around 46% were seen once; the top ten hold over 6%. Comment on this clonotype: Its target is unknown.

The sample in question was CD4+ T cells from blood, cultured in vitro, obtained after SARS-CoV-2 vaccination. The receptor comes from a human donor who had recovered from COVID-19. The chain employs TRBV6-1 and TRBJ1-2, with TRBD1 matching over 9 bases. Written as DNA, the CDR3 is TGTGCCAGCACCCCGGACAGGGGCGTTGGGCAAGGCTACACCTTC. Protein: CASTPDRGVGQGYTF.